This T cell receptor (beta chain) was sequenced during a study of CXCR3-negative and CXCR3-positive naive CD8 T cells. Regarding the study as a whole: Naive subsets showed comparable surface CD5, and TCR interaction strength was also inferred from TRB CDR3 physicochemistry. The TRB CDR3s that CXCR3-positive naive cells carried were more hydrophobic than those of CXCR3-negative naive cells. Naive cells used TRBV-TRBJ genes in much the same way whether CXCR3-negative or CXCR3-positive; memory cells did not.

The TRB cDNA libraries were prepared by 5' RACE with UMI labels. Reanalyzing the 5' RACE reads, TCRdb keeps one entry per CDR3 protein, without DNA. The sample holds 140,000 to 150,000 distinct CDR3 sequences. CDR3 size: 19 residues. Germline V lookup: CDR1 SGHDN, CDR2 FVKESK. CD45RO-CCR7+CD27+CD95- was the phenotype of naive CD8+ T cells. Note on this clonotype: Its antigen is not identified.

The genes are TRBV14 and TRBJ2-5; TCRdb gives TRBD1 as the D gene, but with no DNA this cannot be confirmed. Sequenced material: naive CXCR3+ CD8+ T cells from blood. Documented subset: CD45RO-CCR7+CD27+CD95- naive CD8+ T cells expressing CXCR3 (TNR3+). This clonotype was sampled from a human donor in good health. Some clones in this sample may be carry-over from other donors' samples. This CDR3 reads CASSQEAGSLPLIQETQYF.